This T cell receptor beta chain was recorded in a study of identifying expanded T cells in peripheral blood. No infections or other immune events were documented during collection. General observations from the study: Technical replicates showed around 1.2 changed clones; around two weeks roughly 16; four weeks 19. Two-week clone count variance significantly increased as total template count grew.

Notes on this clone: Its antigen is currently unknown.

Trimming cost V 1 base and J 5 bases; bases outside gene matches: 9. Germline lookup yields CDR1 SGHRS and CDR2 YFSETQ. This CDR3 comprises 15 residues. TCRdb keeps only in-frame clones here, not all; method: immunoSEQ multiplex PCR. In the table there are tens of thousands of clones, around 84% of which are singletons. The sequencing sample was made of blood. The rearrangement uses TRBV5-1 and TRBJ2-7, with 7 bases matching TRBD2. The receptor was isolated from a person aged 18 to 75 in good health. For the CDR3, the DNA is TGCGCCAGCAGCTTGTCGGGAGGTCCCACCCACGAGCAGTACTTC. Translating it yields CASSLSGGPTHEQYF.